This entry describes one T cell receptor (beta chain). Its antigen is not identified. Only in-frame clones appear in the TCRdb table, and some are missing; sequencing was by immunoSEQ multiplex PCR. The sample gives under 150,000 clones, roughly 90% of which show up once; approximately 1.6% is in the top ten. The CDR3 extends over 13 amino acids. The germline V and J ends were trimmed by 3 bases and 3 bases, with 7 bases remaining between them. Germline loops: CDR1 KGHSH, CDR2 LQKENI. The data originate from a study of T cell responses to AZD1222 COVID-19 vaccine. Findings and caveats of the study: At study baseline, merely more than 5 AZD1222 recipients were seropositive.

The sample consisted of peripheral blood, taken 28 days after the second AZD1222 dose. This clonotype originated in an adult who received the AZD1222 COVID-19 vaccine. The chain couples TRBV18 to TRBJ2-3; D not resolved. The CDR3 region has the DNA TGTGCCAGCTCACCCCCCACGACAGATACGCAGTATTTT. This gives the protein CASSPPTTDTQYF.